A single sample gave rise to the 18 T cell receptor beta chains below, sequenced in a study of T cell responses to AZD1222 COVID-19 vaccine. The repertoire was sequenced with immunoSEQ multiplex PCR; TCRdb's copy has only in-frame clones and lacks some. This sample carries approximately 150,000 clones, approximately 91% of them seen once, and the ten largest clones take 4.5% to 5.5%. The sequencing here drew on peripheral blood, taken 28 days after the second dose of the MenACWY control vaccine. The receptors stem from an adult who received the MenACWY meningococcal vaccine as a control.

The J gene is TRBJ1-3, the V gene TRBV5-4, with unresolved D. The V end was cut by 0 bases, the J end by 1 base, with 11 bases between. Germline CDR1 SGHNT, CDR2 YYREEE (reference sequence). The CDR3 sequence is 16 residues long. Here the CDR3 DNA reads TGTGCCAGCAGCTTGGGGCCGTCACCATCTGGAAACACCATATATTTT. Protein sequence: CASSLGPSPSGNTIYF.

The V and J genes are TRBV7-2 and TRBJ2-3, with 11 bases lining up with TRBD1. The length of the CDR3 is 16 residues. The V gene's germline CDR1 is SGHTA and CDR2 FQGNSA. V was clipped by 2 bases and J by 4 bases; unmatched bases: 5. CDR3 amino acids: CASSLTRDRGSDTQYF. CDR3 in DNA: TGTGCCAGCAGCTTAACACGGGACAGGGGGTCAGATACGCAGTATTTT.

The count of this clone is one. The chain links TRBV19 to TRBJ2-6, with D possibly TRBD1 on 5 matching bases. Looked up from germline, CDR1 is LNHDA and CDR2 is SQIVND (reference sequence). This CDR3 contains 15 residues. The V end lost 3 bases, the J end lost 2 bases, and 8 bases lay between the germline ends. The CDR3 region has the DNA TGTGCCAGTAGTATTGGGGCCGCTGGGGCCAACGTCCTGACTTTC. This codes for CASSIGAAGANVLTF.

The rearrangement uses TRBV4-3 and TRBJ2-7; TRBD2 matches at 11 bases. The CDR3 loop spans 15 amino acids. V was pared by 1 base and J by 1 base, with 0 bases of the junction left unmatched. From germline, CDR1 is LGHNA and CDR2 YSLEER. In nucleotides, the CDR3 is TGCGCCAGCAGCCAAGGACTAGCGGGATCCTACGAGCAGTACTTC. It translates to CASSQGLAGSYEQYF.

V and J are TRBV7-2 and TRBJ2-1, with 9 bases that match TRBD1. The CDR3 runs to 17 residues. Looked up from germline, CDR1 is SGHTA and CDR2 is FQGNSA. The trim removed 4 bases at V and 7 bases at J, leaving 14 bases unmatched. The chain's CDR3 is CASSSRWSGTGMNEQFF. CDR3 nucleotides: TGTGCCAGCAGCTCTAGGTGGTCCGGGACAGGGATGAATGAGCAGTTCTTC. Based on the CDR3 plus reference TRBV7-2 and TRBJ2-1, the full variable domain is GAGVSQSPSNKVTEKGKDVELRCDPISGHTALYWYRQSLGQGLEFLIYFQGNSAPDKSGLPSDRFSAERTGGSVSTLTIQRTQQEDSAVYLCASSSRWSGTGMNEQFFGPGTRLTVL.

The rearrangement uses TRBV23-1 and TRBJ1-3; D is undetermined. TRBV23-1 is reported as an ORF; its role is uncertain. CDR3 length: 13 residues. V lost 2 bases to trimming and J lost 1 base, with 3 bases between them. The CDR3 coding sequence is TGCGCCAGCAGTCAACTGTCTGGAAACACCATATATTTT. This sequence encodes CASSQLSGNTIYF.

The chain combines TRBV3-1 (or the pseudogene TRBV3-2) with TRBJ1-1; D not resolved. This CDR3 is 14 amino acids long. CDR1 and CDR2 (germline): LGHDT, YNNKEL (reference sequence). V was clipped by 1 base and J by 1 base, with 7 bases between them. The CDR3 DNA is TGTGCCAGCAGCCAAGGGGGAGCGAACACTGAAGCTTTCTTT. It specifies CASSQGGANTEAFF.

This clone was seen a handful of times. The chain has TRBV10-3 and TRBJ1-1, with 8 bases aligning to TRBD1. In germline, CDR1 is ENHRY, CDR2 SYGVKD. This CDR3 is 16 amino acids long. Trimming took 6 bases from V and 1 from J; bases not matched to a gene: 10. This CDR3 is CAISPGTGQPNTEAFF. CDR3 coding DNA: TGTGCCATCAGCCCAGGGACAGGCCAACCGAACACTGAAGCTTTCTTT.

The chain carries TRBV19 and TRBJ1-5; the D is unclear. The ends were cut back, 7 bases at V and 2 bases at J, with 15 bases in the middle. CDR1 is LNHDA, CDR2 SQIVND, per germline (reference sequence). This CDR3 has 15 residues. The CDR3, as DNA: TGTGCCAGTATTAATTTAAATGGGGGCAATCAGCCCCAGCATTTT. Translation: CASINLNGGNQPQHF. The entire variable domain, with the rest obtained from reference TRBV19 and TRBJ1-5, is as follows: DGGITQSPKYLFRKEGQNVTLSCEQNLNHDAMYWYRQDPGQGLRLIYYSQIVNDFQKGDIAEGYSVSREKKESFPLTVTSAQKNPTAFYLCASINLNGGNQPQHFGDGTRLSIL.

The chain has TRBV3-1 (or the pseudogene TRBV3-2) and TRBJ1-2; perhaps TRBD1 as D (6 bases). CDR3 length: 18 residues. Germline CDR1 is LGHDT and CDR2 is YNNKEL (reference sequence). With 4 bases removed from V and 4 bases from J, the gap between germline ends came to 25 bases. The CDR3 region is CASSRTKDRYLGSYGYTF. The CDR3 DNA follows: TGTGCCAGCAGCCGCACAAAAGACAGGTACCTCGGGAGCTATGGCTACACCTTC.

This sequence joins TRBV6-5 and TRBJ1-1; D is unclear. This CDR3 has 13 amino acids. Per germline, CDR1 MNHEY and CDR2 SVGAGI. The ends were cut back, 4 bases at V and 2 bases at J, with 8 bases in the middle. CDR3 amino acids: CASSLGSNTEAFF. CDR3 bases: TGTGCCAGCAGTTTGGGCAGTAACACTGAAGCTTTCTTT.

The gene calls are TRBV11-3 and TRBJ1-1; unclear D gene. The length of the CDR3 is 15 residues. Trimming stripped 4 bases from V and 0 bases from J, with 12 bases between. Germline V gives CDR1 SGHNT, CDR2 YENEEA. CDR3 in amino acids: CASSSRGDLNTEAFF. CDR3 sequence (DNA): TGTGCCAGCAGCTCCCGTGGAGACTTGAACACTGAAGCTTTCTTT. Complete variable domain (other parts from reference TRBV11-3 and TRBJ1-1): EAGVVQSPRYKIIEKKQPVAFWCNPISGHNTLYWYLQNLGQGPELLIRYENEEAVDDSQLPKDRFSAERLKGVDSTLKIQPAELGDSAVYLCASSSRGDLNTEAFFGQGTRLTVV.

The chain links TRBV7-2 to TRBJ1-2; TRBD1 matches at 10 bases. There are 15 residues in the CDR3. V lost 2 bases to trimming and J lost 8 bases; unmatched junction nucleotides: 8. Germline V lookup: CDR1 SGHTA, CDR2 FQGNSA. The CDR3 loop is CASSLMGQGSGGYTF. CDR3 coding DNA: TGTGCCAGCAGCTTAATGGGACAGGGGAGTGGGGGCTACACCTTC.

The CDR3 DNA is TGTGCCAGCAGCTTAGCAGATAAGAACACTGAAGCTTTCTTT. Translating gives CASSLADKNTEAFF. The chain employs TRBV7-9 and TRBJ1-1, with no clear D. V was clipped by 0 bases and J by 1 base, with 6 bases between them. Germline CDR1 is SEHNR and CDR2 is FQNEAQ (reference sequence). The CDR3 contains 14 residues. The whole variable domain, remainder taken from reference TRBV7-9 and TRBJ1-1, is DTGVSQNPRHKITKRGQNVTFRCDPISEHNRLYWYRQTLGQGPEFLTYFQNEAQLEKSRLLSDRFSAERPKGSFSTLEIQRTEQGDSAMYLCASSLADKNTEAFFGQGTRLTVV.

This rearrangement joins TRBV6-5 to TRBJ2-1; D unclear. CDR3 size: 14 residues. V lost 5 bases and J 16 bases, leaving 24 bases between the germline ends. Germline V lookup: CDR1 MNHEY, CDR2 SVGAGI. The CDR3 protein is CASSPEANWGTHFF. The DNA of the CDR3 is TGTGCCAGCAGTCCCGAGGCCAATTGGGGTACACACTTCTTC.

Ten or more counts support this clone. The V call is TRBV18, the J call TRBJ1-3; D perhaps matches TRBD1 (5 bases). The CDR3 consists of 16 residues. V gave up 5 bases and J gave up 1 base, with 15 bases separating them. Germline V gives CDR1 KGHSH, CDR2 LQKENI. CDR3 DNA: TGTGCCAGCTCATTACAGGCTTACGGTTCTGGAAACACCATATATTTT. It is translated as CASSLQAYGSGNTIYF.

CDR3 region: CASRKTRPSTDTQYF. The CDR3, as DNA: TGTGCCAGCAGGAAAACAAGGCCCAGCACAGATACGCAGTATTTT. The rearrangement links TRBV28 to TRBJ2-3; D remains unclear. V dropped 6 bases and J dropped 0 bases, with 13 bases sitting between them. In germline, CDR1 is MDHEN, CDR2 SYDVKM. This CDR3 has 15 residues.

The chain combines TRBV5-1 with TRBJ1-1; D gene unclear. The germline V gene encodes CDR1 SGHRS and CDR2 YFSETQ. The V and J ends lost 4 bases and 0 bases respectively, with 10 bases between them. This CDR3 comprises 14 residues. CDR3 loop: CASSLLHLNTEAFF. CDR3 nucleotide sequence: TGCGCCAGCAGCCTTCTTCATCTGAACACTGAAGCTTTCTTT.